These 15 T cell receptor beta chains were all obtained from the same sample, sequenced in a study of OX40 agonist ivuxolimab in advanced cancers. TCRdb's table, derived via immunoSEQ multiplex PCR, lists solely in-frame clones and lacks some. The sample comprises about 20,000 clones, 70% to 90% of which are singletons, and about half rests with the top ten. The material sequenced was CD4+ or CD8+ T cells sorted from blood, taken in a trial of the OX40 agonist ivuxolimab. Receptor source: an adult with an advanced solid tumor such as melanoma, head and neck, liver or kidney cancer.

This clone has just one count. The gene calls are TRBV11-2 and TRBJ2-7; weak D call: TRBD2 (5 bases). Germline V gene lookup returns CDR1 SGHAT and CDR2 FQNNGV. The CDR3 has 11 amino acids. The V and J ends lost 5 bases and 7 bases respectively, with 9 bases between them. The CDR3 here is CASSPPGEQYF. The CDR3 DNA is TGTGCCAGCAGCCCCCCGGGAGAGCAGTACTTC.

This clone showed up just a few times. The V call is TRBV5-1, the J call TRBJ1-1; no clear D gene. Looked up from germline, CDR1 is SGHRS and CDR2 is YFSETQ. This CDR3 region has 13 residues. The V gene lost 1 base and the J gene lost 2 bases, with 6 bases spanning the gap. The CDR3 DNA follows: TGCGCCAGCAGCTTGACAGTTAACACTGAAGCTTTCTTT. Amino acid sequence: CASSLTVNTEAFF.

The rearrangement joins TRBV5-3 to TRBJ2-6; D uncertain. TRBV5-3 is noted as an ORF with a role that remains uncertain. V was pared by 4 bases and J by 2 bases, with 10 bases between. The CDR3 extends over 15 amino acids. DNA for the CDR3: TGTGCCAGAAGCCAAGATGGGGCTGGGGCCAACGTCCTGACTTTC. This encodes CARSQDGAGANVLTF.

The chain carries TRBV27 and TRBJ2-1, with TRBD1 matching 10 bases. The junction had 2 bases not matched to a gene; V was cut back by 4 bases and J by 2 bases. CDR3 length: 15 amino acids. Germline loops: CDR1 MNHEY, CDR2 SMNVEV (reference sequence). The CDR3 loop reads CASSSGQGTYNEQFF. The CDR3 nucleotides read TGTGCCAGCAGTTCGGGACAGGGGACCTACAATGAGCAGTTCTTC.

The chain has TRBV7-3 and TRBJ2-1; D perhaps matches TRBD2 (5 bases). The germline CDR1 and CDR2 sequences are SGHTA and FQGTGA. Trimming took off 2 bases at V and 2 bases at J, with 10 bases between the two ends. CDR3 length equals 15 residues. The DNA for the CDR3 is TGTGCCAGCAGCTTATCGGGGTTACCCTACAATGAGCAGTTCTTC. Residues: CASSLSGLPYNEQFF.

The chain carries TRBV11-1 and TRBJ1-4; 8 positions agree with TRBD1. The CDR3 extends over 14 amino acids. The germline V gene has CDR1 SGHAT and CDR2 FQDESV (reference sequence). J lost 5 bases, V lost 8 bases, and 7 bases had no gene match. The DNA of the CDR3 is TGTGCCAGCTCAGGGACAGGACCAAATGAAAAACTGTTTTTT. It codes for CASSGTGPNEKLFF.

V is TRBV13 and J is TRBJ2-5, with D perhaps TRBD1 or TRBD2 (6 bases each). The CDR3 covers 13 residues. Deletions cut 2 bases from V and 5 bases from J, with 9 bases between. Germline V gene data show CDR1 as PRHDT and CDR2 as FYEKMQ (reference sequence). CDR3 sequence reads: CASSLRGEETQYF. The CDR3 bases are TGTGCCAGCAGCTTAAGGGGGGAGGAGACCCAGTACTTC. Based on the CDR3 plus reference TRBV13 and TRBJ2-5, the full variable domain is AAGVIQSPRHLIKEKRETATLKCYPIPRHDTVYWYQQGPGQDPQFLISFYEKMQSDKGSIPDRFSAQQFSDYHSELNMSSLELGDSALYFCASSLRGEETQYFGPGTRLLVL.

The chain is built from TRBV29-1 and TRBJ2-3, with a weak D call TRBD1 (5 bases). V lost 6 bases and J lost 8, with 12 bases in between. The CDR3 covers 11 residues. The germline V gene encodes CDR1 SQVTM and CDR2 ANQGSEA. This chain's CDR3 is CSVQGAGTQYF. CDR3 DNA: TGCAGCGTCCAAGGGGCAGGTACGCAGTATTTT.

Concerning this clone: Other DNA sequences in this sample translate to the same CDR3. This rearrangement joins TRBV27 to TRBJ2-6, with D possibly matching TRBD2 (6 bases). The germline V gene encodes CDR1 MNHEY and CDR2 SMNVEV (reference sequence). V dropped 6 bases and J dropped 3 bases, with 6 bases sitting between them. The CDR3 is 13 amino acids. In DNA, the CDR3 is TGTGCCAGCAGGGGACTTGGGGCCAACGTCCTGACTTTC. Translated: CASRGLGANVLTF.

The chain is built from TRBV5-4 and TRBJ2-1; D call uncertain. The germline gives CDR1 SGHNT, CDR2 YYREEE (reference sequence). This CDR3 region has 13 residues. V was pared by 2 bases and J by 9 bases, with 12 bases between. CDR3 region: CASSFTFTAEQFF. The CDR3 region has the DNA TGTGCCAGCAGCTTTACCTTTACCGCTGAGCAGTTCTTC.

This clone is judged medium-sized. V and J are TRBV5-1 and TRBJ1-6; D unclear. V was shortened by 2 bases and J by 0 bases, with 15 bases between the two germline ends. The germline V gene has CDR1 SGHRS and CDR2 YFSETQ. The CDR3 runs to 18 residues. CDR3 DNA sequence: TGCGCCAGCAGCTTTTCCAGCGTTAAGAGCTCCTATAATTCACCCCTCCACTTT. It yields the protein CASSFSSVKSSYNSPLHF.

The chain has TRBV6-1 and TRBJ1-1, with 8 nucleotides matching TRBD1. The CDR3 spans 12 residues. The V and J ends lost 6 bases and 4 bases, in that order; junction bases with no gene match: 1. CDR1 and CDR2 (germline): MNHNS, SASEGT. Here the CDR3 reads CASSDRGTEAFF. CDR3 in DNA: TGTGCCAGCAGCGACAGGGGCACTGAAGCTTTCTTT.

The sample holds one count of this clone. The chain links TRBV27 to TRBJ2-1; D is possibly TRBD1 or TRBD2 (5 bases each). Per germline, CDR1 MNHEY and CDR2 SMNVEV (reference sequence). V gave up 2 bases and J gave up 7 bases, with 12 bases separating them. The CDR3 contains 14 residues. This chain's CDR3 is CASSLGGVGNEQFF. The CDR3, as DNA: TGTGCCAGCAGTTTAGGGGGAGTCGGTAATGAGCAGTTCTTC.

The CDR3 sequence is CASSATGGEQYF. The CDR3 DNA follows: TGTGCCAGCAGCGCGACAGGTGGGGAGCAGTACTTC. This chain uses TRBV11-2 with TRBJ2-7, with a possible D match to TRBD1 (6 bases). Germline V gene data show CDR1 as SGHAT and CDR2 as FQNNGV. The V and J ends lost 5 bases and 7 bases respectively, with 12 bases between them. The CDR3 loop spans 12 amino acids. The full variable domain, its missing parts supplied by reference TRBV11-2 and TRBJ2-7, is EAGVAQSPRYKIIEKRQSVAFWCNPISGHATLYWYQQILGQGPKLLIQFQNNGVVDDSQLPKDRFSAERLKGVDSTLKIQPAKLEDSAVYLCASSATGGEQYFGPGTRLTVT.

The chain links TRBV7-6 to TRBJ2-5; D not resolved. This CDR3 has 13 residues. Trimming pared 3 bases from V and 0 bases from J, leaving 5 bases between. Germline V gene sequence: CDR1 SGHVS, CDR2 FNYEAQ. CDR3: CASSFFYQETQYF. CDR3 coding DNA: TGTGCCAGCAGCTTTTTTTACCAAGAGACCCAGTACTTC.